Presented here are 9 T cell receptor beta chains from one specimen sequenced in a study of beta chain features in type 1 diabetes. Expressed TCRB transcripts got sequenced, as all isolated RNA was reverse transcribed. Clones were read by immunoSEQ multiplex PCR, and TCRdb kept only the in-frame ones, dropping some. The table lists roughly 40,000 clones, approximately 49% of them singletons. The sample comprised central memory CD4+ T cells from blood. These receptor sequences come from a woman aged 18-29 years in good health.

The gene calls are TRBV5-1 and TRBJ2-1, with D possibly TRBD1 on 6 matching bases. CDR1 is SGHRS and CDR2 is YFSETQ in the germline V gene. With 6 bases removed from V and 6 bases from J, the gap between germline ends came to 16 bases. CDR3 length equals 14 residues. The CDR3 DNA reads TGCGCCAGCACCGCGCCAGGGGTGAGCAATGAGCAGTTCTTC. It yields the protein CASTAPGVSNEQFF. Filled out from reference TRBV5-1 and TRBJ2-1, the complete variable domain reads KAGVTQTPRYLIKTRGQQVTLSCSPISGHRSVSWYQQTPGQGLQFLFEYFSETQRNKGNFPGRFSGRQFSNSRSEMNVSTLELGDSALYLCASTAPGVSNEQFFGPGTRLTVL.

This clone was seen a handful of times. The chain couples TRBV5-1 to TRBJ1-1; D not resolved. V was shortened by 0 bases and J by 0 bases, with 9 bases between the two germline ends. The CDR3 covers 15 residues. The germline V gene has CDR1 SGHRS and CDR2 YFSETQ. The CDR3 DNA reads TGCGCCAGCAGCTTGGAACCAGGCTTGAACACTGAAGCTTTCTTT. Amino acid sequence: CASSLEPGLNTEAFF.

This clone has a handful of counts. This rearrangement joins TRBV7-6 to TRBJ2-3, with a weak D call TRBD2 (6 bases). The CDR3 is 15 residues long. With 1 base removed from V and 2 bases from J, the gap between germline ends came to 10 bases. Germline values: CDR1 SGHVS, CDR2 FNYEAQ. Here the CDR3 reads CASSLGASVTDTQYF. CDR3 coding DNA: TGTGCCAGCAGCTTAGGAGCTAGCGTCACAGATACGCAGTATTTT.

The rearrangement joins TRBV11-2 to TRBJ2-1; 13 bases agree with TRBD2. The germline V gene encodes CDR1 SGHAT and CDR2 FQNNGV. The CDR3 is 17 residues long. The ends lost 5 bases at V and 8 bases at J; junction bases unmatched: 12. The CDR3 region is CASSPTTSGRKRDEQFF. In DNA, the CDR3 is TGTGCCAGCAGCCCGACGACTAGCGGGAGGAAAAGGGATGAGCAGTTCTTC.

The chain is built from TRBV6-1 and TRBJ1-2; 8 positions match TRBD1. J gave up 5 bases and V 4 bases, and 12 bases lay outside the gene matches. CDR3 length: 16 residues. Germline values: CDR1 MNHNS, CDR2 SASEGT. CDR3: CASSGARDRIRYGYTF. For the CDR3, the DNA is TGTGCCAGCAGTGGAGCCCGGGACAGGATTAGGTATGGCTACACCTTC.

The rearrangement links TRBV19 to TRBJ1-2; TRBD1 aligns across 12 bases. The trim removed 9 bases at V and 8 bases at J, leaving 7 bases unmatched. Germline V gives CDR1 LNHDA, CDR2 SQIVND (reference sequence). CDR3 length: 13 residues. The CDR3 loop reads CASRDRGQEGYTF. The CDR3 region has the DNA TGTGCCAGCCGGGACAGGGGGCAGGAGGGCTACACCTTC.

This clone was detected a few times. This chain links TRBV28 with TRBJ2-7, with 10 bases aligning to TRBD2. J gave up 7 bases and V 7 bases, and 16 bases lay outside the gene matches. Germline loops: CDR1 MDHEN, CDR2 SYDVKM. The CDR3 has 16 amino acids. The CDR3 here is CASTKRGVAGGSEQYF. CDR3 sequence (DNA): TGTGCCAGCACCAAAAGGGGGGTAGCGGGAGGAAGTGAGCAGTACTTC.

This chain joins TRBV5-1 and TRBJ2-2, with D maybe TRBD2 (5 bases). The V end lost 3 bases, the J end lost 4 bases, and 13 bases lay between the germline ends. The germline V gene has CDR1 SGHRS and CDR2 YFSETQ. The CDR3 is made up of 15 amino acids. CDR3 bases: TGCGCCAGCAGCTCCCGACTGGGGAGCACCGGGGAGCTGTTTTTT. Encoded protein: CASSSRLGSTGELFF.

This clone was observed a few times. The CDR3 bases are TGTGCCAGCAGCCAGGGCGGCTTGGGCGGGGTGAACACCGGGGAGCTGTTTTTT. Translated, it gives CASSQGGLGGVNTGELFF. The chain carries TRBV4-2 and TRBJ2-2, with D perhaps TRBD2 (6 bases). Germline V gives CDR1 LGHNA, CDR2 YNFKEQ. The V gene lost 3 bases and the J gene lost 1 base, with 18 bases spanning the gap. This CDR3 has 18 residues.